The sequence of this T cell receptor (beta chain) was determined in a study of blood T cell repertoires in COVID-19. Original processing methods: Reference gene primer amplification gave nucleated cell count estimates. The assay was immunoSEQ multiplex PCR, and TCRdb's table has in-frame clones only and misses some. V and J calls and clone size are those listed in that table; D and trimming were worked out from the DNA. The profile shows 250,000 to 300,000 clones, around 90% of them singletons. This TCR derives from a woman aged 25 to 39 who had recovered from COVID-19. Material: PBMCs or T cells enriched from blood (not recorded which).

The CDR3 bases are TGTGCCAGCAGCCCCCCAAGCAGACTCTCTGGAAACACCATATATTTT. This sequence encodes CASSPPSRLSGNTIYF. The chain uses TRBV7-2 and TRBJ1-3; D not certain. Germline CDR1 reads SGHTA; CDR2 reads FQGNSA. CDR3 length: 16 residues. Trimming stripped 5 bases from V and 0 bases from J, with 14 bases between.